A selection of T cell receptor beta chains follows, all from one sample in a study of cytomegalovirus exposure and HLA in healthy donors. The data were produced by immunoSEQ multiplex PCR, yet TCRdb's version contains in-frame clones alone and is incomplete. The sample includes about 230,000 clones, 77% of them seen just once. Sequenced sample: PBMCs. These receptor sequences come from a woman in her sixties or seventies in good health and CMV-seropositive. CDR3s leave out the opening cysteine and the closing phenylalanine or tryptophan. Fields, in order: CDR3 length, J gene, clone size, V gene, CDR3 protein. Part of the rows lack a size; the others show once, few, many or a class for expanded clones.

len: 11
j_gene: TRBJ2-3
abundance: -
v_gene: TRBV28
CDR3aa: VSTSGGTDTQY

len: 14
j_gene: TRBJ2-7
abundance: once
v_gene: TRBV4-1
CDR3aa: ASSQIPGTGSSEQY

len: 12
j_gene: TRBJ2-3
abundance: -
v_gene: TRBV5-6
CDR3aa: ASSLARGTDTQY

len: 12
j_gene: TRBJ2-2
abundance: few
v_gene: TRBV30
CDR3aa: AWSVAGVTGELF

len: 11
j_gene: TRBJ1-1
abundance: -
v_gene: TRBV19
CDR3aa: ASSAQRVTEAF

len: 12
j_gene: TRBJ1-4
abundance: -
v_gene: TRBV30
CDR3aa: AWRGTREKEKLF

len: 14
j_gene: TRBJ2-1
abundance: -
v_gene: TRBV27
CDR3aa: ASSVTSGVGYNEQF

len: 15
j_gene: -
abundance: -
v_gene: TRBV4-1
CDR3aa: ASSPLQSGTRTYEQY

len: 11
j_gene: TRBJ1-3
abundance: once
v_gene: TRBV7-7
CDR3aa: ASSQHSGNTIY

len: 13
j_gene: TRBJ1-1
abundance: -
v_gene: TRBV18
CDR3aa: ASSPDYAGDTEAF

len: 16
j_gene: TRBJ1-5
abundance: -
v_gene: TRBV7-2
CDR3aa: ASSLGTDIFYSNQPQH

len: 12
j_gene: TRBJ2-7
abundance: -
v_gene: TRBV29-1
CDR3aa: SVEEEFGSYEQY

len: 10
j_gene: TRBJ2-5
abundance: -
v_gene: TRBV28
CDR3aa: ASVGGLETQY

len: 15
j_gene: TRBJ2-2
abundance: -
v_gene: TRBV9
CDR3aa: ASSVGGLAGLAGELF

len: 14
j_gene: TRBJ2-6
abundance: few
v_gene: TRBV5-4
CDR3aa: ASSPGQPWGANVLT

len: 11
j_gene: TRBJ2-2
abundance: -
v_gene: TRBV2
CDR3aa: ASSTTGSGELF

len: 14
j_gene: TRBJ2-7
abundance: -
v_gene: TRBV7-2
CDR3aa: ASTPRSGTSGAEQY

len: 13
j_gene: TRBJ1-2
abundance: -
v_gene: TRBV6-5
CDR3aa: ASRGQGTANYGYT

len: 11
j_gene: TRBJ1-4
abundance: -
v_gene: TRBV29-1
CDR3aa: SVEHREREKLF

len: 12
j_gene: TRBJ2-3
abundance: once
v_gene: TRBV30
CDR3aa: ACPIGGATDTQY

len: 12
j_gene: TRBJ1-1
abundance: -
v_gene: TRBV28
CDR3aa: ASGTGGRGTEAF

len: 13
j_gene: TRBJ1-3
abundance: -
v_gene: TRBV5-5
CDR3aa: ASSLRTGTGNTIY

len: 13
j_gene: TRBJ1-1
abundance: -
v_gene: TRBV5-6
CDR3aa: ASTKTSGAATEAF

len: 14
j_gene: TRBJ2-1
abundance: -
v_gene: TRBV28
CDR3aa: ASKIPGTSVSDYRF

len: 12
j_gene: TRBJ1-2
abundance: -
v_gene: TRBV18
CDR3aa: ASSPPAGNYGYT

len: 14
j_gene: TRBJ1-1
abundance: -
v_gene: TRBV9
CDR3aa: ASSAGTGGVSTEAF

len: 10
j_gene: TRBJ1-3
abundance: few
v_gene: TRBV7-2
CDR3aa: ASSSEGNTIY

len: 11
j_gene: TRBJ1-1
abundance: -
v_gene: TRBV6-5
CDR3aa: ASSYAGVTEAF

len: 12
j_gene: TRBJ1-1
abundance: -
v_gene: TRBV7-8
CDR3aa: ASSRQGGVTEAF

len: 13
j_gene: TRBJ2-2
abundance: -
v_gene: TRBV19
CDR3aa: ATTLGDRITGELF

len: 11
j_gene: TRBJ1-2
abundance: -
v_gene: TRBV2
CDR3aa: ASRTGQTYGYT

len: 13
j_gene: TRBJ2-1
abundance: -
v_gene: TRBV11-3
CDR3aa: ASSSGLAGGMEQF

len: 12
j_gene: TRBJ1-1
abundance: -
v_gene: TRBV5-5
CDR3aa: ASSFEQMNTEAF

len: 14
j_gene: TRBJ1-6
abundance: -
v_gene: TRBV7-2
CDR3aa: ASSLGFQGVSSPLH

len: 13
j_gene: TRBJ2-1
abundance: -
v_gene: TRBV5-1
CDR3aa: ASSVRGNSYNEQF

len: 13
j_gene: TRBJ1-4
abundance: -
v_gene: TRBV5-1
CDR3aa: ASSNRQEASEKLF

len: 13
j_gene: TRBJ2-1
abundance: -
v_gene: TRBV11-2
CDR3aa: ASSFWTSGRNEQF

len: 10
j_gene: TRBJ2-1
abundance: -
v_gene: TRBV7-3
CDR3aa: ASSLAQGKQF

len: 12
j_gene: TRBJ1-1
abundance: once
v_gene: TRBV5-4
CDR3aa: ASSHGTPNTEAF

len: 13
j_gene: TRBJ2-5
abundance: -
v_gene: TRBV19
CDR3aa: ASSMDRGIQETQY

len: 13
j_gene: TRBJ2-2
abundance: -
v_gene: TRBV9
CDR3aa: ASSRGGRGAGELF

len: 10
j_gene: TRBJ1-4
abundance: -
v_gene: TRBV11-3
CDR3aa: ASSSANEKLF

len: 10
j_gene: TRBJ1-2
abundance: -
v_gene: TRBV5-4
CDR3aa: ASSRAGYGYT

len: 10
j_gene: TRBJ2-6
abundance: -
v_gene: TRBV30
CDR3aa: ARGSGANVLT

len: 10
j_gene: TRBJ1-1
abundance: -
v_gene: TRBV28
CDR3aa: ASRTGGTEAF

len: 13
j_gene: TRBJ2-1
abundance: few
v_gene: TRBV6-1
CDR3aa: ASSRDIGSYNEQF